This T cell receptor (beta chain) originates from a study of shared clonotypes between healthy human individuals. Study information: Three plates each covered CD4 naive and memory; CD8 naive two, CD8 memory one. Study-level findings and limits: Shared across four donors were around 5% of the naive CD4 clonotypes. Generally, estimated richness proved larger in naive subsets than it did in memory subsets. Sampling was confined to blood; repertoires within tissues likely differ.

Produced via immunoSEQ multiplex PCR; TCRdb's table is partial and in-frame only. The sample comprises about a million clones, roughly 80% of which are singletons, and about 0.94% rests with the top ten. As to this clone: Its target is unknown. The sample contains more than one DNA sequence encoding this CDR3.

The germline gives CDR1 SGHRS, CDR2 YFSETQ. This CDR3 region has 14 residues. The V end was cut by 1 base, the J end by 5 bases, with 12 bases between. The rearrangement uses TRBV5-1 and TRBJ2-5; D remains ambiguous. The receptor was isolated from a man aged 18 to 30 in good health. Some clones in this sample may be carry-over from other donors' samples. Material: memory CD4+ T cells from PBMCs. The subset denotes: CD45RA-negative fraction. CDR3 loop: CASSLSDGQETQYF. CDR3 DNA: TGCGCCAGCAGCTTGTCCGACGGCCAGGAGACCCAGTACTTC.